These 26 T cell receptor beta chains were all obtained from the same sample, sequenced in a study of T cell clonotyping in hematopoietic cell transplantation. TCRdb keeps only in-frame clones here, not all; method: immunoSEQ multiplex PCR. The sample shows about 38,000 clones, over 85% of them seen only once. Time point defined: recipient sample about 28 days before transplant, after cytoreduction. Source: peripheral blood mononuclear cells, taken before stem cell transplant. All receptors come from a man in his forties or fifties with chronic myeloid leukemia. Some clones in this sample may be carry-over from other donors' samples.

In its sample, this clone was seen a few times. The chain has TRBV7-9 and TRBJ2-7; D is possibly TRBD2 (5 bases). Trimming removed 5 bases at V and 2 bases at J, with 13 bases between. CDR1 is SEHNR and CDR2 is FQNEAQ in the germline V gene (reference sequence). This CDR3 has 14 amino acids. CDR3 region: CASSPPAGPYEQYF. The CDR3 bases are TGTGCCAGCAGCCCCCCCGCGGGCCCCTACGAGCAGTACTTC. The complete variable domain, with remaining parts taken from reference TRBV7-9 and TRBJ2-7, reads DTGVSQNPRHKITKRGQNVTFRCDPISEHNRLYWYRQTLGQGPEFLTYFQNEAQLEKSRLLSDRFSAERPKGSFSTLEIQRTEQGDSAMYLCASSPPAGPYEQYFGPGTRLTVT.

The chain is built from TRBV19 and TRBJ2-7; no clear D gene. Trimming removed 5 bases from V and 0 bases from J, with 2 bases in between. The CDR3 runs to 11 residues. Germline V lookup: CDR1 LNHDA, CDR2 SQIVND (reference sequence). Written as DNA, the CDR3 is TGTGCCAGTAGTGCCTCCTACGAGCAGTACTTC. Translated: CASSASYEQYF.

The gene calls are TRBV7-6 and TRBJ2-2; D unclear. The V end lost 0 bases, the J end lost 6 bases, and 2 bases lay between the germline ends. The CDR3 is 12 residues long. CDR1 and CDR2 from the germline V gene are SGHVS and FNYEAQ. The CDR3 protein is CASSLAAGELFF. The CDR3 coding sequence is TGTGCCAGCAGCTTAGCGGCCGGGGAGCTGTTTTTT.

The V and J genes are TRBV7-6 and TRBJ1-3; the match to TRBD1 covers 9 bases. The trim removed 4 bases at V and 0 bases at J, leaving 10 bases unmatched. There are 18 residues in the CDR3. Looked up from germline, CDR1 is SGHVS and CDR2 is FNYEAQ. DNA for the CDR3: TGTGCCAGCAGCTCGGGACAGGGAAACCCTCCCTCTGGAAACACCATATATTTT. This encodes CASSSGQGNPPSGNTIYF.

This CDR3 reads CASSGTSGGSHIQYF. CDR3 in DNA: TGTGCCAGCAGCGGGACTAGCGGGGGTAGTCACATTCAGTACTTC. This rearrangement joins TRBV5-6 to TRBJ2-4, with 14 bases identical to TRBD2. Germline CDR1 reads SGHDT; CDR2 reads YYEEEE. The CDR3 extends over 15 amino acids. After removal of 4 bases from V and 8 bases from J, the junction contained 5 bases not matched to a gene.

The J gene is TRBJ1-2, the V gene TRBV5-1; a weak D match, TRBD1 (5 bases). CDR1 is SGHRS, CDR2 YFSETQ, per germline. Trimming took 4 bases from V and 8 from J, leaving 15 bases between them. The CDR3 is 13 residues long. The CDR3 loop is CASSVDGTRGYTF. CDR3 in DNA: TGCGCCAGCAGCGTGGACGGGACCCGGGGCTACACCTTC.

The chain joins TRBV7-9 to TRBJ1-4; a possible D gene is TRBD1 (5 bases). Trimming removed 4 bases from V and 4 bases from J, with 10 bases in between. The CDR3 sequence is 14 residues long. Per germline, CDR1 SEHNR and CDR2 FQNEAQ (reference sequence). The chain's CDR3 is CASSYRQNNEKLFF. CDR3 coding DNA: TGTGCCAGCAGCTACCGACAGAATAATGAAAAACTGTTTTTT.

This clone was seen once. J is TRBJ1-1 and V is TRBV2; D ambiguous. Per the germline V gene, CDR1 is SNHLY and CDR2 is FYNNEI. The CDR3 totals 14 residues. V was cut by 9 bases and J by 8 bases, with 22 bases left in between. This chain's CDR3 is CARFVSQNSFEAFF. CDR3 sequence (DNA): TGTGCCAGATTCGTGAGCCAAAACTCTTTCGAAGCTTTCTTT.

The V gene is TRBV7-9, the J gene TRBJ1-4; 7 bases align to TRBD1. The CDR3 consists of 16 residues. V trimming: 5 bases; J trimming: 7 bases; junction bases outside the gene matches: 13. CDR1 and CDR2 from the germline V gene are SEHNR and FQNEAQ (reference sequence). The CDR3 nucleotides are TGTGCCAGCAGCCATAACCAGGGGGGCGGGAGTGAAAAACTGTTTTTT. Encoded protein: CASSHNQGGGSEKLFF.

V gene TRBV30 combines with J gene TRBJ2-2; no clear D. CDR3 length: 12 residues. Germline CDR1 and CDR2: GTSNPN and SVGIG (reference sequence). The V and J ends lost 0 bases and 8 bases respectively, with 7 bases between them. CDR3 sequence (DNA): TGTGCCTGGAGTGTACAAAAGGGGGAGCTGTTTTTT. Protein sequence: CAWSVQKGELFF.

Here the CDR3 reads CSTWGGRNNEQFF. CDR3 bases: TGCAGCACCTGGGGGGGTCGGAACAATGAGCAGTTCTTC. V and J are TRBV29-1 and TRBJ2-1, with 7 positions matching TRBD2. V was pared by 8 bases and J by 5 bases, with 9 bases of the junction left unmatched. This CDR3 spans 13 amino acids. CDR1 is SQVTM, CDR2 ANQGSEA, per germline.

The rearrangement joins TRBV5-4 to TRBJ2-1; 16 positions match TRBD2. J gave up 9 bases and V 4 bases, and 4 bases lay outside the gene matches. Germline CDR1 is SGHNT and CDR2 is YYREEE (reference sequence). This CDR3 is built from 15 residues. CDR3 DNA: TGTGCCAGCAGCAAGGGACTAGCGGGGGGGACTGAGCAGTTCTTC. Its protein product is CASSKGLAGGTEQFF.

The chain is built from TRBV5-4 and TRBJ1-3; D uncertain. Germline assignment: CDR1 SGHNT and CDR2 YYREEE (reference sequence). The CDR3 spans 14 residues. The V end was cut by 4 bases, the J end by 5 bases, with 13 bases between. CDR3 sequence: CASSRESLRNTIYF. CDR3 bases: TGTGCCAGCAGCCGTGAATCCCTGAGAAACACCATATATTTT.

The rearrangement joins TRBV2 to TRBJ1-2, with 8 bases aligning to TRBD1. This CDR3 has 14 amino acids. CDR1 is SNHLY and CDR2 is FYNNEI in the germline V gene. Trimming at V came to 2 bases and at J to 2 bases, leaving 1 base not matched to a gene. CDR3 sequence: CASSEHRGNYGYTF. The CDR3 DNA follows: TGTGCCAGCAGTGAACACAGGGGGAACTATGGCTACACCTTC.

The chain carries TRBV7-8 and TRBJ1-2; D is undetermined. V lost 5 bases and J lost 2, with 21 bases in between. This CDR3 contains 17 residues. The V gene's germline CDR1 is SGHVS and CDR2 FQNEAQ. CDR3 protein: CASSPAGSWALNYGYTF. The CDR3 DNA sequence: TGTGCCAGCAGCCCCGCGGGGTCTTGGGCCTTGAACTATGGCTACACCTTC. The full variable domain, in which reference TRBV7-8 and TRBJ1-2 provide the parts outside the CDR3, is GAGVSQSPRYKVAKRGQDVALRCDPISGHVSLFWYQQALGQGPEFLTYFQNEAQLDKSGLPSDRFFAERPEGSVSTLKIQRTQQEDSAVYLCASSPAGSWALNYGYTFGSGTRLTVV.

Written as DNA, the CDR3 is TGTGCCAGTAGTATGGGACAGCTTAATGAAAAACTGTTTTTT. Amino acids: CASSMGQLNEKLFF. The V gene is TRBV19, the J gene TRBJ1-4; 7 nucleotides agree with TRBD1. The ends lost 3 bases at V and 4 bases at J; junction bases unmatched: 2. CDR1 is LNHDA, CDR2 SQIVND, per germline (reference sequence). The CDR3 consists of 14 residues.

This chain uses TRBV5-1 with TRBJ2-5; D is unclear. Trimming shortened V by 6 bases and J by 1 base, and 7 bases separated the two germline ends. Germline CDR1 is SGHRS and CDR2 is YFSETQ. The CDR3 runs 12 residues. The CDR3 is CASTSSQETQYF. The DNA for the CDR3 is TGCGCCAGCACCTCGAGCCAAGAGACCCAGTACTTC.

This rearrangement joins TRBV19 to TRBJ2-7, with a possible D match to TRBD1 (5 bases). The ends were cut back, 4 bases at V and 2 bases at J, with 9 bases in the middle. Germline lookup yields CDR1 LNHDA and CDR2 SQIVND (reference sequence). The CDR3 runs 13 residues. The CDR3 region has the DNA TGTGCCAGTAGTAACAGGTTGACCTACGAGCAGTACTTC. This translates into CASSNRLTYEQYF.

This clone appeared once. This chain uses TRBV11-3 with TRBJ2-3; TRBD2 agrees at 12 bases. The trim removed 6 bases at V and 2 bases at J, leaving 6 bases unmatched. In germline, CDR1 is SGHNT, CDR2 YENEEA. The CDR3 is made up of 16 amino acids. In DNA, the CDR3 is TGTGCCAGCAGTAGGACTAGCGGGGAGTCCACAGATACGCAGTATTTT. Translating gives CASSRTSGESTDTQYF.

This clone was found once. Here the CDR3 DNA reads TGTGCCAGCAGTGACGCGGAAGAGACCCAGTACTTC. Protein product: CASSDAEETQYF. The chain recombines TRBV6-1 with TRBJ2-5; D gene ambiguous. Germline V gene data show CDR1 as MNHNS and CDR2 as SASEGT. This CDR3 has 12 residues. Between the trimmed V and J ends, which lost 3 bases and 3 bases, there was a span of 5 bases.

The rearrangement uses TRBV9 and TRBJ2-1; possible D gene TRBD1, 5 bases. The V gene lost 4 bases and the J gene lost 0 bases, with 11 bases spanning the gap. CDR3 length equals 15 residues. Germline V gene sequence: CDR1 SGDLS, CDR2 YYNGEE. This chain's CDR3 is CASSPKDTSYNEQFF. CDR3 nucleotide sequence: TGTGCCAGCAGCCCCAAGGACACCTCCTACAATGAGCAGTTCTTC.

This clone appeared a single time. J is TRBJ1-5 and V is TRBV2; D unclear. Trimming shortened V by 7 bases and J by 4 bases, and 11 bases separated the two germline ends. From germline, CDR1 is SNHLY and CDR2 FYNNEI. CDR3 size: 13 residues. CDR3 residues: CASIDIRNQPQHF. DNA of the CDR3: TGTGCCAGCATCGACATCAGGAATCAGCCCCAGCATTTT. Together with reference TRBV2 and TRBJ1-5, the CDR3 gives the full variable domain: EPEVTQTPSHQVTQMGQEVILRCVPISNHLYFYWYRQILGQKVEFLVSFYNNEISEKSEIFDDQFSVERPDGSNFTLKIRSTKLEDSAMYFCASIDIRNQPQHFGDGTRLSIL.

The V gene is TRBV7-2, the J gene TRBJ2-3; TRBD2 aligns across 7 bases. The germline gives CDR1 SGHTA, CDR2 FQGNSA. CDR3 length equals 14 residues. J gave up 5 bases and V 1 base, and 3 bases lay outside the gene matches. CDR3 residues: CASSLGASGDTQYF. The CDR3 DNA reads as TGTGCCAGCAGCTTAGGAGCTAGCGGAGATACGCAGTATTTT.

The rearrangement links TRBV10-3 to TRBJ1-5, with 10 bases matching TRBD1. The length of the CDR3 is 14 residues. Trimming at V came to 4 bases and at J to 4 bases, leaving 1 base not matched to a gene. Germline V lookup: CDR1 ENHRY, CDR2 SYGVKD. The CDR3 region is CAISGTGGNQPQHF. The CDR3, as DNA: TGTGCCATCAGTGGGACAGGGGGAAATCAGCCCCAGCATTTT.

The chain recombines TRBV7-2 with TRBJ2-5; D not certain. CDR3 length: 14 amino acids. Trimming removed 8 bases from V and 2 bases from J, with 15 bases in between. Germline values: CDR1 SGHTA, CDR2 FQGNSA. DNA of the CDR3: TGTGCCAGCGGCTATAGGATGGTACAAGAGACCCAGTACTTC. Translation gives CASGYRMVQETQYF. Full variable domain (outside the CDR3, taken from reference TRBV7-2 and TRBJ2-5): GAGVSQSPSNKVTEKGKDVELRCDPISGHTALYWYRQSLGQGLEFLIYFQGNSAPDKSGLPSDRFSAERTGGSVSTLTIQRTQQEDSAVYLCASGYRMVQETQYFGPGTRLLVL.

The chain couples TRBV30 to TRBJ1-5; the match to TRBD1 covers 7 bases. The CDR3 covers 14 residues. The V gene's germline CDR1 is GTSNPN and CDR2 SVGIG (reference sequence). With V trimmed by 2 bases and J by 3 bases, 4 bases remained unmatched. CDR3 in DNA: TGTGCCTGGAGTTCGACAGGGCTCAATCAGCCCCAGCATTTT. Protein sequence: CAWSSTGLNQPQHF.